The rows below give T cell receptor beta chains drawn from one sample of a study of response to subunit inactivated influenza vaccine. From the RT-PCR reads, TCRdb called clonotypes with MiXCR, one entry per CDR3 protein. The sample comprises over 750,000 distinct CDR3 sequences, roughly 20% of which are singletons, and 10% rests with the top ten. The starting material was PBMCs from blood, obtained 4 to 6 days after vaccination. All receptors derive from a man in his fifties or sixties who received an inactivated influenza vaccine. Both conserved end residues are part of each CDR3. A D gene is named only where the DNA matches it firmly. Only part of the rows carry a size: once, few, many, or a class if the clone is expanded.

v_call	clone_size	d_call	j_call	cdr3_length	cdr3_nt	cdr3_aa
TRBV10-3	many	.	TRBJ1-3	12	TGTGCCATCAGTAATACACGAAACACCATATATTTT	CAISNTRNTIYF
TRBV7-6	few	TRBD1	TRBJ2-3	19	TGTGCCAGCAGCTTAGGTTGGACAGGGGGCCAGACGGTCACAGATACGCAGTATTTT	CASSLGWTGGQTVTDTQYF
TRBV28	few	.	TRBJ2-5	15	TGTGCCAGCAGCCGAATATCGGACAACCAAGAGACCCAGTACTTC	CASSRISDNQETQYF
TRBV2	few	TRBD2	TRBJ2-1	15	TGTGCCAGCAAGGAACTAGCGGGGGGGCCTAATGAGCAGTTCTTC	CASKELAGGPNEQFF
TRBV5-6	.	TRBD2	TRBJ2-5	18	TGTGCCAGCAGCTTGGGATTCCCGGGACTAGCAGGGGGTGAGACCCAGTACTTC	CASSLGFPGLAGGETQYF
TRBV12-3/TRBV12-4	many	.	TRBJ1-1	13	TGTGCCAGCAGTTTAGGCGTGAACACTGAAGCTTTCTTT	CASSLGVNTEAFF
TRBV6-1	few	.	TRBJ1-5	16	TGTGCCAGCAGTGAAGCGCTGAGTGGAGGCGGTCAGCCCCAGCATTTT	CASSEALSGGGQPQHF
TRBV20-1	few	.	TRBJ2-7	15	TGCAGTGCTAGAGACAGTAGGCGGGCCGACTACGAGCAGTACTTC	CSARDSRRADYEQYF
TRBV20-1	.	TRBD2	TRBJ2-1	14	TGCAGTGCTAGCAGAAAGCGGGAGGGCCAGTGGCAGTTCTTC	CSASRKREGQWQFF
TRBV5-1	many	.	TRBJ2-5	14	TGCGCCAGCAGCTCGGACACGGTCTTTGAGACCCAGTACTTC	CASSSDTVFETQYF
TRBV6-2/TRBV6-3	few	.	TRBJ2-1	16	TGTGCCAGCCGATACCCCACGGGAGTGGCCTACAATGAGCAGTTCTTC	CASRYPTGVAYNEQFF
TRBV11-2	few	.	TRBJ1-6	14	TGTGCCAGCAGCTTCGGACAGAGCGGTTCACCCCTCCACTTT	CASSFGQSGSPLHF
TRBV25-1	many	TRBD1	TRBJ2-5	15	TGTGCCAGCAGTGAGGTCACAGGGGCCCAAGAGACCCAGTACTTC	CASSEVTGAQETQYF
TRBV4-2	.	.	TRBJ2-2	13	TGTGCCAGCAGACAGGGAGGGACCGGGGAGCTGTTTTTT	CASRQGGTGELFF
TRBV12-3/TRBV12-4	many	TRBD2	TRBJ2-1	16	TGTGCCAGCAGTCCGTTACTAGCGGGAGCGGGGAATGAGCAGTTCTTC	CASSPLLAGAGNEQFF
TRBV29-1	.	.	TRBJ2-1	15	TGCAGCGTACCTATAGCGGAGAGCTCCTACAATGAGCAGTTCTTC	CSVPIAESSYNEQFF
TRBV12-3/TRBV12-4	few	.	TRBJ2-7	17	TGTGCCAGCAGTTTACACGTTTTCGGGGAATACTCCTACGAGCAGTACTTC	CASSLHVFGEYSYEQYF
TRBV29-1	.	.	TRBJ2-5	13	TGCAGCGTTGGCGGGACAGACTGGGGGACCCAGTACTTC	CSVGGTDWGTQYF
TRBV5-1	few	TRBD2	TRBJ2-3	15	TGCGCCAGCAGCTTGCTACGCGGCGGGGGGGATACGCAGTATTTT	CASSLLRGGGDTQYF
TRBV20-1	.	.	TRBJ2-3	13	TGCAGTGCCCCTGATGGGGGCACAGATACGCAGTATTTT	CSAPDGGTDTQYF
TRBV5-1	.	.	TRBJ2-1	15	TGCGCCAGCAGCCTAGGGACCCCCCGAGCGGATGAGCAGTTCTTC	CASSLGTPRADEQFF
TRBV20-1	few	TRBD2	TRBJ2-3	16	TGCAGTGCTAGAGATTGGAGACTAGCGGGCACAGATACGCAGTATTTT	CSARDWRLAGTDTQYF
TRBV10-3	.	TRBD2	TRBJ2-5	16	TGTGCCATCAGTGTTGGAGGGAGCGGGGCACAAGAGACCCAGTACTTC	CAISVGGSGAQETQYF
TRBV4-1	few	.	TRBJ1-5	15	TGCGCCAGCAGCCAGACAGCAATTAGCAATCAGCCCCAGCATTTT	CASSQTAISNQPQHF
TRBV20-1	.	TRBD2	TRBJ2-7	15	TGCAGTGCTAGAGAGGGACTAGCGGGAGAGAGAGAGCAGTACTTC	CSAREGLAGEREQYF
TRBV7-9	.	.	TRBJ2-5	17	TGTGCCAGCAGCTCTTATTCAGGTGCCGTTCGCCAAGAGACCCAGTACTTC	CASSSYSGAVRQETQYF
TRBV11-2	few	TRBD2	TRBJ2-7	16	TGTGCCAGCAGCTTAGATCCGGAGCGGGACTCCTACGAGCAGTACTTC	CASSLDPERDSYEQYF
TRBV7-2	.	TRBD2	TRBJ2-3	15	TGTGCCAGCAGCTGGAGCGGGGCAAGCACAGATACGCAGTATTTT	CASSWSGASTDTQYF
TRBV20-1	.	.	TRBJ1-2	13	TGCAGTGCTACGCCGGCTACTAACTATGGCTACACCTTC	CSATPATNYGYTF
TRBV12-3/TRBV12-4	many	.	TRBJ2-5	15	TGTGCCAGCAGTTTATTCGGGGGACTCCAAGAGACCCAGTACTTC	CASSLFGGLQETQYF
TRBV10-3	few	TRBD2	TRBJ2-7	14	TGTGCCATCAGTGTTGGGGGGGACTCCTACGAGCAGTACTTC	CAISVGGDSYEQYF